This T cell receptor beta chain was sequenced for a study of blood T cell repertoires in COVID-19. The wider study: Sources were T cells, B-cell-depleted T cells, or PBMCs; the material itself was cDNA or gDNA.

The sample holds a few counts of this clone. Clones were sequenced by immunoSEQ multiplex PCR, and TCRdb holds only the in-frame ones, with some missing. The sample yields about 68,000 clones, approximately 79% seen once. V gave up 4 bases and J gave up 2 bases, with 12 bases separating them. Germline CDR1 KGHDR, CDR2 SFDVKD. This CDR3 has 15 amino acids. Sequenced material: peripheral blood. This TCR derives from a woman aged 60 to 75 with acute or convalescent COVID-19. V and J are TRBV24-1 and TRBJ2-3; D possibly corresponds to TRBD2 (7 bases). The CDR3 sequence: CATSDAGAPTDTQYF. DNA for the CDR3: TGTGCCACCAGTGACGCGGGGGCCCCCACAGATACGCAGTATTTT.